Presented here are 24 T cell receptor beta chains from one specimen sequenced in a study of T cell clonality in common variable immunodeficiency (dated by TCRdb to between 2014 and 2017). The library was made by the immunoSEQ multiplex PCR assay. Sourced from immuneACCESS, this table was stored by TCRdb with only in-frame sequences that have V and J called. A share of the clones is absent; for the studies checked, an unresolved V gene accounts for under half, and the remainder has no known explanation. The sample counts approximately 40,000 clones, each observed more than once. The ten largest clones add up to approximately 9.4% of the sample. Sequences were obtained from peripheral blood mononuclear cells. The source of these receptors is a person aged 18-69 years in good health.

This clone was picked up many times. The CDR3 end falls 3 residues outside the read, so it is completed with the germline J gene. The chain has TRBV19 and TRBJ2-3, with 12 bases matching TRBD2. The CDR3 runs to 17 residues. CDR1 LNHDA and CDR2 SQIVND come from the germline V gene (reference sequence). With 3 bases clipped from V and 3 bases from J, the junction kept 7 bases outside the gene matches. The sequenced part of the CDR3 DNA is TGTGCCAGTAGTATGGAAGGACTAGCGGGGACTACAGATACG. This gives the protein CASSMEGLAGTTDT. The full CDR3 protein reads CASSMEGLAGTTDTQYF.

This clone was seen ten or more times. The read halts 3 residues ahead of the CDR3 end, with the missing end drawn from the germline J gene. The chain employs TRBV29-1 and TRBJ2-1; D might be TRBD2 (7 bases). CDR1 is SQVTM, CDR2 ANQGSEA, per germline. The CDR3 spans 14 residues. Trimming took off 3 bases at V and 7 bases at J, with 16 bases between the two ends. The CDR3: CSVERGRLGNEQFF. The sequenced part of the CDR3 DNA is TGCAGCGTTGAGCGGGGGCGCCTGGGAAATGAG.

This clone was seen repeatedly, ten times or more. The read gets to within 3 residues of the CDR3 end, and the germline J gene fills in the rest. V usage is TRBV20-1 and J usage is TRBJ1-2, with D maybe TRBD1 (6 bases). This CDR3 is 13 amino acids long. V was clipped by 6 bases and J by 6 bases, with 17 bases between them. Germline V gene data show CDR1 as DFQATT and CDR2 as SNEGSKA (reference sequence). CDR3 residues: CSAPGQGWDGYTF. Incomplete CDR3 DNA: TGCAGTGCCCCAGGGCAGGGGTGGGATGGC.

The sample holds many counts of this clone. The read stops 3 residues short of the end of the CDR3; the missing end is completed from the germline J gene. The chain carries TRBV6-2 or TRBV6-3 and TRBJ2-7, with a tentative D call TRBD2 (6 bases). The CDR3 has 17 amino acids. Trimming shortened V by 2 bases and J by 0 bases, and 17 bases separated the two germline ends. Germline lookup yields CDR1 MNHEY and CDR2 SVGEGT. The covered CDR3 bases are TGTGCCAGCAGTTACCAGCCAGGACGGGGGAGCTCCTACGAG. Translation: CASSYQPGRGSSYE. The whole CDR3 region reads CASSYQPGRGSSYEQYF.

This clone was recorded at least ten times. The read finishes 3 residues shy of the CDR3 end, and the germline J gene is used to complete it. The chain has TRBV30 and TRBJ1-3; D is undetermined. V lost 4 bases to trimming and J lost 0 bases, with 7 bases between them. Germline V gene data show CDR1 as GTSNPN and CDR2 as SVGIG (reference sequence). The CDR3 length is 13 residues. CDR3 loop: CAWKQSSGNTIYF. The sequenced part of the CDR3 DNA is TGTGCCTGGAAACAAAGCTCTGGAAACACC.

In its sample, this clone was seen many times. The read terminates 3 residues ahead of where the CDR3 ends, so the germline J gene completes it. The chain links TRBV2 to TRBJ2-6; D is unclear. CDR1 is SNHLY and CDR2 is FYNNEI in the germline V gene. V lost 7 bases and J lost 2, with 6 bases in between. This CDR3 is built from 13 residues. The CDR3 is CASKTTGANVLTF. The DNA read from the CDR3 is TGTGCCAGCAAAACTACTGGGGCCAACGTC.

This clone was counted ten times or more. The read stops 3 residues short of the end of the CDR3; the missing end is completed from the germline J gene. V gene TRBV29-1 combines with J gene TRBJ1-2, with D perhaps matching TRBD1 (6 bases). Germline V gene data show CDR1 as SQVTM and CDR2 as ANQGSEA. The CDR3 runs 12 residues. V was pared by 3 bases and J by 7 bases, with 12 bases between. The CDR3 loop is CSVDTRTAGYTF. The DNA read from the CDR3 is TGCAGCGTTGACACCCGGACAGCTGGC.

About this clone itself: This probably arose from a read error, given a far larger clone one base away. The CDR3 DNA, read in part, is TGTGCCAGCTGTATCGACAGGGTGGACTACAATGAG. It yields the protein CASCIDRVDYNE. The full CDR3 protein is CASCIDRVDYNEQFF. The chain employs TRBV6-2 or TRBV6-3 and TRBJ2-1; TRBD1 agrees at 7 bases. The CDR3 extends 3 residues past the end of the read, so its final part is completed from the germline J gene. CDR1 and CDR2 from the germline V gene are MNHEY and SVGEGT. The V segment lost 8 bases and the J segment 3 bases; nucleotides outside the gene matches: 10. The CDR3 runs 15 residues.

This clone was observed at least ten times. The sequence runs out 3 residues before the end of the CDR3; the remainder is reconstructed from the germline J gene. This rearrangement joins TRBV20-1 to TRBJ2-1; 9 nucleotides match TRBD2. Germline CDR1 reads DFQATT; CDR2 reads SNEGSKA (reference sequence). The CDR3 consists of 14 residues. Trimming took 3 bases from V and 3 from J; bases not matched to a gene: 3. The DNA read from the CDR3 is TGCAGTGCTAGTGAGACTAGCGGCTACAATGAG. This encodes CSASETSGYNE. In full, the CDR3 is CSASETSGYNEQFF.

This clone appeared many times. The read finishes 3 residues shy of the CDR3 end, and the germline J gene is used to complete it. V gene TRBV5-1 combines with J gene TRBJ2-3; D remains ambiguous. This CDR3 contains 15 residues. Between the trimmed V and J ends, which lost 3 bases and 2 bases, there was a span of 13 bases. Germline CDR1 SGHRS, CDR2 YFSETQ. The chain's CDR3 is CASSWFERATDTQYF. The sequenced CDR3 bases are TGCGCCAGCAGCTGGTTTGAGCGCGCCACAGATACG.

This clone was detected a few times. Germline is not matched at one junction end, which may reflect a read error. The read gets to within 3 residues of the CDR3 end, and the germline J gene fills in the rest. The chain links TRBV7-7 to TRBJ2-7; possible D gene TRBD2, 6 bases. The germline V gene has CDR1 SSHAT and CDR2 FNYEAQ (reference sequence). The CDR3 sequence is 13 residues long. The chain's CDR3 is CASSPETSYEQYF. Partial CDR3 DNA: TGTGCTAGCAGCCCAGAGACTAGCTACGAG.

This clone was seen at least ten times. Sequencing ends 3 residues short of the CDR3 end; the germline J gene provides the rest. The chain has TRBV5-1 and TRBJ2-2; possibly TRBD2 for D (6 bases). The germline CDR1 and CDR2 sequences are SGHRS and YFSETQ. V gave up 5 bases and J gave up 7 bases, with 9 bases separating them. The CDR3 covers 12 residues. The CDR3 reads CASSVEGGELFF. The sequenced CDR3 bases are TGCGCCAGCAGTGTGGAGGGCGGGGAG.

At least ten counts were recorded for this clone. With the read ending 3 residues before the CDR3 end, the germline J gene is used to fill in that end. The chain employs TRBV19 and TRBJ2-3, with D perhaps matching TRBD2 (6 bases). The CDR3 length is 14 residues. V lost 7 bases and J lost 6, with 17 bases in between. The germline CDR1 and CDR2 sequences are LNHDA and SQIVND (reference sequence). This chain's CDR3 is CASTGGVPPDTQYF. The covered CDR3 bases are TGTGCCAGTACCGGAGGGGTCCCCCCGGATACG. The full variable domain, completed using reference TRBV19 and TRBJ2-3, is DGGITQSPKYLFRKEGQNVTLSCEQNLNHDAMYWYRQDPGQGLRLIYYSQIVNDFQKGDIAEGYSVSREKKESFPLTVTSAQKNPTAFYLCASTGGVPPDTQYFGPGTRLTVL.

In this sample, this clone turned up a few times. The DNA read from the CDR3 is TGTGCCAGCAGTGTACGACTATCAACCTACGAG. Protein: CASSVRLSTYE. The whole CDR3 protein reads CASSVRLSTYEQYF. The chain employs TRBV6-1 and TRBJ2-7, with D perhaps matching TRBD2 (5 bases). Coverage ceases 3 residues before the CDR3 finishes, and the germline J gene fills in the end. The ends were cut back, 4 bases at V and 2 bases at J, with 12 bases in the middle. Germline assignment: CDR1 MNHNS and CDR2 SASEGT. The CDR3 extends over 14 amino acids.

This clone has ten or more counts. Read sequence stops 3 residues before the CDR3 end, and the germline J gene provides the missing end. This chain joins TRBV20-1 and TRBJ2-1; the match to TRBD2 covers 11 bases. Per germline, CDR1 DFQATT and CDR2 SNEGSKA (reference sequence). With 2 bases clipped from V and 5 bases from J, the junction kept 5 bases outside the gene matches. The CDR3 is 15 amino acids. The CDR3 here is CSARTTSGSNNEQFF. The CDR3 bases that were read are TGCAGTGCTAGAACCACTAGCGGGAGTAACAATGAG.

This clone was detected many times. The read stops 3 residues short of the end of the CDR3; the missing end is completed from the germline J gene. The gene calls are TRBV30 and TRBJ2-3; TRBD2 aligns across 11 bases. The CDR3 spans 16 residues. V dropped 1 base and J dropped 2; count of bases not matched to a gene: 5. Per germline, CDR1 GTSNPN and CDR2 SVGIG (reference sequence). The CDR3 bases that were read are TGTGCCTGGAGTGCCGGGACTAGCGGCTTCACAGATACG. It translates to CAWSAGTSGFTDT. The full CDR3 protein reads CAWSAGTSGFTDTQYF.

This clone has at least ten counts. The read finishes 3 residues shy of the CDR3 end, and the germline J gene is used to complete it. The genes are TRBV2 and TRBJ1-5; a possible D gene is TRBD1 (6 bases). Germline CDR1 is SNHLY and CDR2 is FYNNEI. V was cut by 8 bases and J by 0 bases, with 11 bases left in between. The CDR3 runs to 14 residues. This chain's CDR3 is CASCGTNSNQPQHF. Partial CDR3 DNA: TGTGCCAGCTGCGGGACAAATAGCAATCAGCCC.

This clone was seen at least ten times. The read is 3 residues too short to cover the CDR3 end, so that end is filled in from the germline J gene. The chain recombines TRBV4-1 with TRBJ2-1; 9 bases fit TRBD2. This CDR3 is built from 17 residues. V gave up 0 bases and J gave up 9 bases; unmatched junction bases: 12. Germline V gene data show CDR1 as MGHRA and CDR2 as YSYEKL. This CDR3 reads CASSQDPSGNNFIEQFF. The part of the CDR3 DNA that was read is TGCGCCAGCAGCCAAGACCCTAGCGGGAACAATTTTATTGAG.

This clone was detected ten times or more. The CDR3 bases that were read are TGCGCCAGCAGCGTTCGGGACATCACTGAA. Translation: CASSVRDITE. The full CDR3 is CASSVRDITEAFF. This chain uses TRBV10-2 with TRBJ1-1; D may be TRBD1 (6 bases). The read ends 3 residues shy of where the CDR3 ends; the end is completed using the germline J gene. Germline CDR1 and CDR2: WSHSY and SAAADI. This CDR3 contains 13 residues. The V end was cut by 6 bases, the J end by 4 bases, with 12 bases between.

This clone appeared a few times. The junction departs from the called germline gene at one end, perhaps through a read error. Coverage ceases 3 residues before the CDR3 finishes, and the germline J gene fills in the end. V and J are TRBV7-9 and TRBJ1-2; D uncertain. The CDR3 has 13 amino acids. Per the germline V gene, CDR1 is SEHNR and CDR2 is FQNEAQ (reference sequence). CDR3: CASVASGGYDYTF. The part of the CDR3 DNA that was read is TGTGCCAGCGTAGCTAGCGGTGGTTATGAC.

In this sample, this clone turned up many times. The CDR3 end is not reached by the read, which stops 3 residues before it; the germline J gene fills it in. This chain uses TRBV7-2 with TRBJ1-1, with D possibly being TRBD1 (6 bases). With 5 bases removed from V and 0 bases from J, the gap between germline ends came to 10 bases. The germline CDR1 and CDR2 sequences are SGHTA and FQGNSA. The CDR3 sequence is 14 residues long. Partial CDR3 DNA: TGTGCCAGCAGCCCACAGGGAGTGAACACTGAA. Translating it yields CASSPQGVNTE. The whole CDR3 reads CASSPQGVNTEAFF.

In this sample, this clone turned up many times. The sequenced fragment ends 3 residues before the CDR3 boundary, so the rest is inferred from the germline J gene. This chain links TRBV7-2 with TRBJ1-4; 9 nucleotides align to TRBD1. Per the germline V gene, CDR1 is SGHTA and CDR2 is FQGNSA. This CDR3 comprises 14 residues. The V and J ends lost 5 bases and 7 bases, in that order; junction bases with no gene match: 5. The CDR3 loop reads CASSPDRGFEKLFF. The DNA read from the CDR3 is TGTGCCAGCAGCCCCGACAGGGGGTTTGAAAAA.

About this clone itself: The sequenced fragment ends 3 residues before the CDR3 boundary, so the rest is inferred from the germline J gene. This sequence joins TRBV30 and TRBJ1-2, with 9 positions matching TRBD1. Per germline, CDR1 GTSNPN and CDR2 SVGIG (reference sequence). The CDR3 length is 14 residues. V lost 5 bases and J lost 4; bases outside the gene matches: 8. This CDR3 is CAWAGTGYAYGYTF. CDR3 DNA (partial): TGTGCCTGGGCCGGGACAGGGTATGCCTATGGC.

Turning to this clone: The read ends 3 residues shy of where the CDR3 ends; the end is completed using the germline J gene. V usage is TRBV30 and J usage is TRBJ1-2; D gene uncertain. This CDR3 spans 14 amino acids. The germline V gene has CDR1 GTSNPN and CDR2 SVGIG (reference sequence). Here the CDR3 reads CAWSPAGVPDTYTF. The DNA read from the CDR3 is TGTGCCTGGAGCCCAGCGGGAGTCCCAGATACC.